The rows below give T cell receptor beta chains drawn from one sample of a study of OX40 agonist ivuxolimab in advanced cancers. Using immunoSEQ multiplex PCR, the repertoire was profiled, and TCRdb retains in-frame clones only, with some absent. The table has about 9,800 clones, 80% to 90% seen once. This specimen consisted of CD4+ or CD8+ T cells sorted from blood, obtained in a trial of the OX40 agonist ivuxolimab. The receptors derive from an adult with an advanced solid tumor such as melanoma, head and neck, liver or kidney cancer. Each CDR3 is given with its conserved first and last residue. D genes are given only for firm matches. Some rows mark clone size as missing; the rest say once, few, many or name a class of expanded clone.

size: -
V: TRBV11-1
D: TRBD2
J: TRBJ2-7
CDR3: CASSLAGTSGYEQYF
DNA: TGTGCCAGCAGCTTAGCTGGGACTAGCGGTTACGAGCAGTACTTC

size: -
V: TRBV11-3
D: -
J: TRBJ2-2
CDR3: CASSPSRAGELFF
DNA: TGTGCCAGCAGCCCGTCGAGGGCCGGGGAGCTGTTTTTT

size: -
V: TRBV18
D: TRBD1
J: TRBJ1-4
CDR3: CASSPPGQYEKLFF
DNA: TGTGCCAGCTCACCTCCGGGACAGTATGAAAAACTGTTTTTT

size: -
V: TRBV15
D: -
J: TRBJ2-5
CDR3: CATSRDRETQYF
DNA: TGTGCCACCAGCAGAGATCGAGAGACCCAGTACTTC

size: -
V: TRBV18
D: -
J: TRBJ2-3
CDR3: CASSPSRVTDTQYF
DNA: TGTGCCAGCTCACCATCTAGGGTTACAGATACGCAGTATTTT

size: -
V: TRBV10-3
D: -
J: TRBJ1-1
CDR3: CAISESEGVAFF
DNA: TGTGCCATCAGTGAGTCAGAAGGGGTAGCTTTCTTT

size: -
V: TRBV19
D: TRBD1
J: TRBJ1-5
CDR3: CASSTYGTGGYSNQPQHF
DNA: TGTGCCAGTAGTACCTACGGGACAGGAGGGTATAGCAATCAGCCCCAGCATTTT

size: -
V: TRBV5-1
D: TRBD1
J: TRBJ1-2
CDR3: CASSGQGQGYGYTF
DNA: TGCGCCAGCAGCGGACAGGGACAGGGCTATGGCTACACCTTC

size: -
V: TRBV5-4
D: TRBD1
J: TRBJ2-4
CDR3: CASSLVGQGEAKNIQYF
DNA: TGTGCCAGCAGCTTGGTGGGGCAGGGGGAAGCCAAAAACATTCAGTACTTC

size: -
V: TRBV10-3
D: TRBD2
J: TRBJ2-1
CDR3: CAISEVGIAGGGEQFF
DNA: TGTGCCATCAGTGAGGTGGGGATAGCGGGAGGGGGTGAGCAGTTCTTC

size: -
V: TRBV19
D: TRBD1
J: TRBJ2-6
CDR3: CASSAGTGQSSGANVLTF
DNA: TGTGCCAGTAGTGCCGGGACAGGCCAGAGCTCTGGGGCCAACGTCCTGACTTTC

size: -
V: TRBV4-2
D: TRBD2
J: TRBJ2-1
CDR3: CASSQDGLAGTYNEQFF
DNA: TGTGCCAGCAGCCAAGATGGGCTAGCGGGAACATACAATGAGCAGTTCTTC

size: -
V: TRBV7-9
D: -
J: TRBJ1-5
CDR3: CASSSAGSNQPQHF
DNA: TGTGCCAGCAGCTCGGCAGGTAGCAATCAGCCCCAGCATTTT

size: -
V: TRBV10-3
D: TRBD2
J: TRBJ2-7
CDR3: CAISESRGSGSALSYEQYF
DNA: TGTGCCATCAGTGAGTCCCGAGGTAGCGGGAGCGCCCTCTCCTACGAGCAGTACTTC

size: -
V: TRBV6-5
D: -
J: TRBJ2-4
CDR3: CASSRGQARKNIQYF
DNA: TGTGCCAGCAGCCGGGGGCAGGCCCGGAAAAACATTCAGTACTTC

size: -
V: TRBV18
D: -
J: TRBJ2-3
CDR3: CASSRPEGGTDTQYF
DNA: TGTGCCAGCTCACGCCCCGAGGGGGGGACAGATACGCAGTATTTT

size: once
V: TRBV7-2
D: TRBD1
J: TRBJ2-4
CDR3: CASSASSGQGVQNIQYF
DNA: TGTGCCAGCAGCGCAAGCTCCGGACAGGGGGTACAGAACATTCAGTACTTC

size: -
V: TRBV6-1
D: -
J: TRBJ1-1
CDR3: CASSKGGPENTEAFF
DNA: TGTGCCAGCAGTAAGGGGGGCCCCGAGAACACTGAAGCTTTCTTT

size: -
V: TRBV30
D: -
J: TRBJ2-6
CDR3: CAWRAGANVLTF
DNA: TGTGCCTGGAGGGCTGGGGCCAACGTCCTGACTTTC

size: -
V: TRBV14
D: -
J: TRBJ2-3
CDR3: CASSQDLGSMADTQYF
DNA: TGTGCCAGCAGCCAAGATCTAGGGTCGATGGCAGATACGCAGTATTTT

size: -
V: TRBV25-1
D: -
J: TRBJ1-4
CDR3: CASSERGAGNEKLFF
DNA: TGTGCCAGCAGTGAAAGAGGGGCCGGTAATGAAAAACTGTTTTTT

size: -
V: TRBV7-6
D: -
J: TRBJ2-7
CDR3: CASSMSAEQYF
DNA: TGTGCCAGCAGCATGTCTGCCGAGCAGTACTTC

size: -
V: TRBV27
D: -
J: TRBJ1-6
CDR3: CASSSRPYYNSPLHF
DNA: TGTGCCAGCAGTTCGCGACCCTACTATAATTCACCCCTCCACTTT

size: -
V: TRBV11-1
D: -
J: TRBJ2-7
CDR3: CASSRDFSYEQYF
DNA: TGTGCCAGCAGTCGGGACTTTTCCTACGAGCAGTACTTC

size: -
V: TRBV7-9
D: TRBD1
J: TRBJ1-4
CDR3: CASSTPGTGVEKLFF
DNA: TGTGCCAGCAGCACACCCGGGACAGGGGTTGAAAAACTGTTTTTT

size: -
V: TRBV10-3
D: TRBD1
J: TRBJ1-5
CDR3: CASGTGGIQPQHF
DNA: TGTGCCAGCGGGACAGGGGGCATTCAGCCCCAGCATTTT

size: -
V: TRBV15
D: -
J: TRBJ2-3
CDR3: CATSRDDSQRGRQYF
DNA: TGTGCCACCAGCAGAGATGACTCTCAGAGGGGTAGGCAGTATTTT

size: once
V: TRBV2
D: -
J: TRBJ2-2
CDR3: CASHRRGNTGELFF
DNA: TGTGCCAGTCATCGGCGGGGGAACACCGGGGAGCTGTTTTTT

size: -
V: TRBV6-5
D: TRBD2
J: TRBJ2-1
CDR3: CASSWGGGLPNNEQFF
DNA: TGTGCCAGCAGTTGGGGCGGGGGGCTCCCCAACAATGAGCAGTTCTTC

size: -
V: TRBV9
D: -
J: TRBJ2-1
CDR3: CASSGGRQSYNEQFF
DNA: TGTGCCAGCAGCGGAGGTCGCCAGTCCTACAATGAGCAGTTCTTC

size: -
V: TRBV19
D: TRBD2
J: TRBJ2-1
CDR3: CASSSTSGRGNEQFF
DNA: TGTGCCAGTAGTTCGACTAGCGGGAGAGGGAATGAGCAGTTCTTC

size: -
V: TRBV7-9
D: -
J: TRBJ2-7
CDR3: CASSLWTETYEQYF
DNA: TGTGCCAGCAGCCTGTGGACTGAAACCTACGAGCAGTACTTC

size: -
V: TRBV28
D: -
J: TRBJ1-1
CDR3: CASSLPMNTEAFF
DNA: TGTGCCAGCAGTCTCCCCATGAACACTGAAGCTTTCTTT

size: -
V: TRBV13
D: -
J: TRBJ1-1
CDR3: CASSPRGYSEDTEAFF
DNA: TGTGCCAGCAGCCCTAGGGGTTATTCGGAGGACACTGAAGCTTTCTTT

size: -
V: TRBV18
D: TRBD1
J: TRBJ1-2
CDR3: CASSPRDRASGGYTF
DNA: TGTGCCAGCTCACCAAGGGACAGGGCATCGGGGGGCTACACCTTC

size: -
V: TRBV2
D: -
J: TRBJ2-5
CDR3: CASSPDVGETQYF
DNA: TGTGCCAGCAGCCCGGACGTAGGCGAGACCCAGTACTTC

size: few
V: TRBV10-1
D: TRBD1
J: TRBJ2-3
CDR3: CAFLQGDEVPTDTQYF
DNA: TGCGCTTTCCTCCAGGGGGATGAGGTGCCCACAGATACGCAGTATTTT

size: -
V: TRBV6-1
D: -
J: TRBJ2-7
CDR3: CASSGGGPYSYEQYF
DNA: TGTGCCAGCAGTGGGGGGGGCCCCTACTCCTACGAGCAGTACTTC

size: -
V: TRBV7-6
D: -
J: TRBJ1-1
CDR3: CASSLGLEGEAFF
DNA: TGTGCCAGCAGCTTAGGCTTGGAGGGTGAAGCTTTCTTT

size: -
V: TRBV5-4
D: -
J: TRBJ2-1
CDR3: CASSFRDGLNEQFF
DNA: TGTGCCAGCAGCTTCCGGGACGGACTCAATGAGCAGTTCTTC

size: few
V: TRBV6-1
D: TRBD1
J: TRBJ2-3
CDR3: CASSGGTGLTQYF
DNA: TGTGCCAGCAGTGGGGGGACAGGGCTTACGCAGTATTTT

size: -
V: TRBV5-6
D: -
J: TRBJ2-3
CDR3: CASSYLRDVSTDTQYF
DNA: TGTGCCAGCAGCTATCTCCGGGACGTAAGCACAGATACGCAGTATTTT

size: -
V: TRBV4-1
D: TRBD2
J: TRBJ2-7
CDR3: CASSVRDREVENYEQYF
DNA: TGCGCCAGCAGCGTAAGAGATCGGGAGGTTGAGAACTACGAGCAGTACTTC

size: -
V: TRBV10-3
D: -
J: TRBJ1-1
CDR3: CAIRFRDNTEAFF
DNA: TGTGCCATCCGCTTCCGGGATAACACTGAAGCTTTCTTT

size: -
V: TRBV7-9
D: -
J: TRBJ2-5
CDR3: CASSSDDRRQTQYF
DNA: TGTGCCAGCAGCTCCGATGACAGGAGGCAGACCCAGTACTTC

size: -
V: TRBV5-1
D: TRBD2
J: TRBJ2-1
CDR3: CASSLSLAGSNEQFF
DNA: TGCGCCAGCAGCTTGTCGCTAGCGGGGTCCAATGAGCAGTTCTTC

size: -
V: TRBV9
D: -
J: TRBJ1-4
CDR3: CASSPRPGPNEKLFF
DNA: TGTGCCAGCAGCCCCCGCCCGGGACCCAATGAAAAACTGTTTTTT

size: -
V: TRBV5-1
D: TRBD2
J: TRBJ2-3
CDR3: CASSLLSGSTDTQYF
DNA: TGCGCCAGCAGCTTGTTGAGCGGGAGTACAGATACGCAGTATTTT

size: -
V: TRBV14
D: -
J: TRBJ1-1
CDR3: CASSHFSGEENTEAFF
DNA: TGTGCCAGCAGCCACTTCTCAGGGGAGGAGAACACTGAAGCTTTCTTT

size: -
V: TRBV23-1
D: TRBD2
J: TRBJ2-3
CDR3: CASSQPFSGRSTDTQYF
DNA: TGCGCCAGCAGTCAACCGTTTAGCGGGAGGAGCACAGATACGCAGTATTTT

size: -
V: TRBV15
D: TRBD2
J: TRBJ2-7
CDR3: CATSRAPGGSYEQYF
DNA: TGTGCCACCAGCAGAGCCCCGGGAGGCTCCTACGAGCAGTACTTC

size: -
V: TRBV7-9
D: -
J: TRBJ1-1
CDR3: CASSLLQNTEAFF
DNA: TGTGCCAGCAGCTTATTACAGAACACTGAAGCTTTCTTT

size: -
V: TRBV5-1
D: -
J: TRBJ2-1
CDR3: CASSLDGKGRAHEQFF
DNA: TGCGCCAGCAGCTTGGACGGGAAGGGCAGGGCGCATGAGCAGTTCTTC

size: -
V: TRBV2
D: TRBD1
J: TRBJ1-5
CDR3: CASQQGTGNQPQHF
DNA: TGTGCCTCCCAGCAGGGGACAGGGAATCAGCCCCAGCATTTT